Each of the 24 T cell receptor beta chains below was sequenced from the same sample in a study of technical replicates of blood from a few donors. The data were produced by immunoSEQ multiplex PCR, yet TCRdb's version contains in-frame clones alone and is incomplete. Of around 58,000 clones detected, around nine tenths appear once; the ten largest clones hold roughly 5%. Sample: PBMCs. The receptors shown here come from a human donor in good health. Some clones in this sample may be carry-over from other donors' samples.

The rearrangement uses TRBV5-1 and TRBJ1-2, with 9 bases that match TRBD1. The CDR3 loop spans 14 amino acids. Germline-derived CDR1 and CDR2 are SGHRS and YFSETQ. V dropped 1 base and J dropped 8; count of bases not matched to a gene: 6. CDR3 bases: TGCGCCAGCAGCTTGTCCGGGACAGGGCACGGCTACACCTTC. Residues: CASSLSGTGHGYTF.

The J gene is TRBJ1-1, the V gene TRBV7-8, with 7 nucleotides matching TRBD1. CDR1 and CDR2 from the germline V gene are SGHVS and FQNEAQ. The CDR3 has 15 residues. The J segment lost 1 base and the V segment lost 5 bases, leaving 7 bases of the junction unmatched. CDR3 amino acids: CASSVQGTENTEAFF. CDR3 in DNA: TGTGCCAGCAGCGTACAGGGGACAGAGAACACTGAAGCTTTCTTT. The whole variable domain, remainder taken from reference TRBV7-8 and TRBJ1-1, is GAGVSQSPRYKVAKRGQDVALRCDPISGHVSLFWYQQALGQGPEFLTYFQNEAQLDKSGLPSDRFFAERPEGSVSTLKIQRTQQEDSAVYLCASSVQGTENTEAFFGQGTRLTVV.

CDR3: CASSPAGPNNEKLFF. CDR3 in DNA: TGCGCCAGCAGCCCAGCGGGACCGAATAATGAAAAACTGTTTTTT. The chain joins TRBV5-1 to TRBJ1-4; D is perhaps TRBD1 (5 bases). V lost 4 bases to trimming and J lost 4 bases, with 14 bases between them. The CDR3 extends over 15 amino acids. CDR1 and CDR2 (germline): SGHRS, YFSETQ.

The chain joins TRBV30 to TRBJ1-3; the D is unclear. The length of the CDR3 is 13 residues. V was shortened by 2 bases and J by 0 bases, with 5 bases between the two germline ends. The germline V gene encodes CDR1 GTSNPN and CDR2 SVGIG (reference sequence). CDR3 DNA: TGTGCCTGGAGTATCAGCTCTGGAAACACCATATATTTT. Its protein product is CAWSISSGNTIYF.

This chain joins TRBV5-1 and TRBJ1-2; 7 bases align to TRBD1. The V segment lost 4 bases and the J segment 5 bases; nucleotides outside the gene matches: 11. This CDR3 region has 15 residues. Germline-derived CDR1 and CDR2 are SGHRS and YFSETQ. In DNA form, the CDR3 reads TGCGCCAGCAGCCCCCTCCTGGGACAGCTGTATGGCTACACCTTC. Translation gives CASSPLLGQLYGYTF.

The chain couples TRBV27 to TRBJ2-2; TRBD2 aligns across 10 bases. The junction had 6 bases not matched to a gene; V was cut back by 4 bases and J by 4 bases. The CDR3 is made up of 16 amino acids. Germline lookup yields CDR1 MNHEY and CDR2 SMNVEV (reference sequence). The DNA of the CDR3 is TGTGCCAGCAGTTCCCCTAGCGGGAGCCCCACCGGGGAGCTGTTTTTT. Translating gives CASSSPSGSPTGELFF.

The chain recombines TRBV2 with TRBJ1-5, with 12 nucleotides matching TRBD1. Trimming cost V 7 bases and J 6 bases; bases outside gene matches: 1. Germline loops: CDR1 SNHLY, CDR2 FYNNEI. The CDR3 is 13 residues long. The CDR3 coding sequence is TGTGCCAGCATGGGACAGGGGGCTCAGCCCCAGCATTTT. Its translation is CASMGQGAQPQHF.

This clone was recorded a few times. The gene calls are TRBV9 and TRBJ1-1, with 8 positions matching TRBD1. CDR1 is SGDLS, CDR2 YYNGEE, per germline. V dropped 4 bases and J dropped 2; count of bases not matched to a gene: 7. The length of the CDR3 is 15 residues. The CDR3, as DNA: TGTGCCAGCAGCTCCCGGACAGGGACTAACACTGAAGCTTTCTTT. Its translation is CASSSRTGTNTEAFF.

The chain carries TRBV19 and TRBJ1-1; D call uncertain. Per germline, CDR1 LNHDA and CDR2 SQIVND (reference sequence). The ends were cut back, 3 bases at V and 0 bases at J, with 5 bases in the middle. The CDR3 contains 13 residues. The CDR3 spells CASSIRVNTEAFF. The CDR3 nucleotides read TGTGCCAGTAGTATTCGAGTGAACACTGAAGCTTTCTTT. Using reference TRBV19 and TRBJ1-1 for the parts outside the CDR3, the full variable domain is DGGITQSPKYLFRKEGQNVTLSCEQNLNHDAMYWYRQDPGQGLRLIYYSQIVNDFQKGDIAEGYSVSREKKESFPLTVTSAQKNPTAFYLCASSIRVNTEAFFGQGTRLTVV.

V and J are TRBV5-5 and TRBJ1-2, with 7 bases aligning to TRBD1. Germline V gene lookup returns CDR1 SGHKS and CDR2 YYEKEE (reference sequence). This CDR3 contains 15 residues. The junction had 13 bases not matched to a gene; V was cut back by 6 bases and J by 5 bases. The CDR3 loop reads CASNEETGLGYGYTF. CDR3 sequence (DNA): TGTGCCAGCAACGAGGAGACAGGGCTCGGATATGGCTACACCTTC.

The V and J genes are TRBV2 and TRBJ2-1; D perhaps matches TRBD2 (6 bases). Deletions cut 2 bases from V and 0 bases from J, with 20 bases between. The CDR3 length is 19 residues. Germline loops: CDR1 SNHLY, CDR2 FYNNEI. This CDR3 is CASSERGWTTRLSYNEQFF. DNA for the CDR3: TGTGCCAGCAGTGAAAGGGGTTGGACTACCCGACTCTCCTACAATGAGCAGTTCTTC.

The V call is TRBV27, the J call TRBJ1-5, with D possibly TRBD1 on 5 matching bases. Germline CDR1 is MNHEY and CDR2 is SMNVEV (reference sequence). This CDR3 is built from 14 residues. V was trimmed by 3 bases and J by 5 bases, leaving 11 bases between them. The CDR3 protein is CASSFWGRYQPQHF. The CDR3 DNA is TGTGCCAGCAGTTTTTGGGGCCGTTATCAGCCCCAGCATTTT.

This chain links TRBV12-5 with TRBJ1-6; a possible D gene is TRBD1 (6 bases). With 6 bases removed from V and 7 bases from J, the gap between germline ends came to 22 bases. CDR3 length: 17 residues. The germline gives CDR1 LGHNT, CDR2 FRNRAP. CDR3: CASGDGGGQRENSPLHF. CDR3 nucleotide sequence: TGTGCTAGTGGGGATGGGGGGGGGCAAAGGGAAAATTCACCCCTCCACTTT.

This clone occurred once. The chain employs TRBV28 and TRBJ2-7; 7 bases map to TRBD2. Germline CDR1 reads MDHEN; CDR2 reads SYDVKM. The V and J ends lost 2 bases and 3 bases, in that order; junction bases with no gene match: 7. This CDR3 spans 15 amino acids. CDR3: CASSLGGVGVYEQYF. The CDR3 DNA is TGTGCCAGCAGTTTAGGGGGGGTAGGGGTCTACGAGCAGTACTTC.

J is TRBJ2-1 and V is TRBV4-1, with a possible D match to TRBD2 (5 bases). V was clipped by 1 base and J by 10 bases, with 11 bases between them. Germline V gene lookup returns CDR1 MGHRA and CDR2 YSYEKL. The CDR3 runs 13 residues. In DNA, the CDR3 is TGCGCCAGCAGCCAAGTCCCCCGCGGGGAGCAGTTCTTC. Encoded protein: CASSQVPRGEQFF.

CDR3 sequence: CAISGVGENTEAFF. CDR3 in DNA: TGTGCCATCAGTGGGGTCGGGGAGAACACTGAAGCTTTCTTT. The V call is TRBV10-3, the J call TRBJ1-1; D is ambiguous. CDR3 length: 14 amino acids. Germline lookup yields CDR1 ENHRY and CDR2 SYGVKD. Trimming left V 4 bases short and J 1 base short, with 10 bases between.

This chain connects TRBV18 to TRBJ2-7, with TRBD1 matching 9 bases. This CDR3 has 14 amino acids. V lost 3 bases to trimming and J lost 2 bases; unmatched junction nucleotides: 2. Germline CDR1 reads KGHSH; CDR2 reads LQKENI. The CDR3 nucleotides read TGTGCCAGCTCACCGGGACAGGGTGCCTACGAGCAGTACTTC. Its protein is CASSPGQGAYEQYF.

The chain links TRBV5-1 to TRBJ1-3, with TRBD1 identical over 8 bases. After removal of 4 bases from V and 2 bases from J, the junction contained 8 bases not matched to a gene. The CDR3 sequence is 16 residues long. Germline CDR1 reads SGHRS; CDR2 reads YFSETQ. CDR3 amino acids: CASSDPRTGTGNTIYF. The CDR3 nucleotides read TGCGCCAGCAGCGACCCCCGGACAGGGACTGGAAACACCATATATTTT.

The chain carries TRBV7-2 and TRBJ2-3; tentatively, D is TRBD1 (8 bases). Germline values: CDR1 SGHTA, CDR2 FQGNSA. V lost 5 bases and J lost 7, with 19 bases in between. This CDR3 is built from 15 residues. CDR3: CASSPGGTGVNTQYF. DNA for the CDR3: TGTGCCAGCAGCCCCGGGGGGACAGGCGTGAATACGCAGTATTTT. Supplemented by reference TRBV7-2 and TRBJ2-3, the full variable domain reads GAGVSQSPSNKVTEKGKDVELRCDPISGHTALYWYRQSLGQGLEFLIYFQGNSAPDKSGLPSDRFSAERTGGSVSTLTIQRTQQEDSAVYLCASSPGGTGVNTQYFGPGTRLTVL.

This sequence joins TRBV5-1 and TRBJ2-1, with TRBD1 as a possible D gene (6 bases). The CDR3 extends over 16 amino acids. Trimming stripped 4 bases from V and 4 bases from J, with 18 bases between. Per germline, CDR1 SGHRS and CDR2 YFSETQ. The CDR3 loop reads CASSTATGRVYNEQFF. As DNA, the CDR3 is TGCGCCAGCAGCACAGCAACAGGGCGGGTTTACAATGAGCAGTTCTTC. Based on the CDR3 plus reference TRBV5-1 and TRBJ2-1, the full variable domain is KAGVTQTPRYLIKTRGQQVTLSCSPISGHRSVSWYQQTPGQGLQFLFEYFSETQRNKGNFPGRFSGRQFSNSRSEMNVSTLELGDSALYLCASSTATGRVYNEQFFGPGTRLTVL.

The chain combines TRBV6-5 with TRBJ2-3; D ambiguous. V was pared by 0 bases and J by 1 base, with 5 bases between. In germline, CDR1 is MNHEY, CDR2 SVGAGI. The CDR3 extends over 14 amino acids. CDR3 sequence: CASSYSIGTDTQYF. CDR3 sequence (DNA): TGTGCCAGCAGTTACTCAATAGGCACAGATACGCAGTATTTT.

This clone was observed a few times. This rearrangement joins TRBV6-6 to TRBJ1-5; 7 bases agree with TRBD1. CDR1 MNHNY and CDR2 SVGAGI come from the germline V gene (reference sequence). CDR3 size: 15 residues. J was trimmed by 6 bases and V by 3 bases; bases with no gene match: 8. The CDR3 protein is CASSYTTGQSQPQHF. DNA of the CDR3: TGTGCCAGCAGTTATACGACAGGGCAGTCTCAGCCCCAGCATTTT.

The chain couples TRBV4-3 to TRBJ2-5; 9 bases are a match to TRBD2. The CDR3 is made up of 15 amino acids. CDR1 and CDR2 (germline): LGHNA, YSLEER. The junction had 5 bases not matched to a gene; V was cut back by 1 base and J by 5 bases. CDR3 protein: CASSQVAGGAETQYF. CDR3 nucleotides: TGCGCCAGCAGCCAAGTTGCGGGGGGGGCGGAGACCCAGTACTTC.

This chain joins TRBV18 and TRBJ2-7, with 10 bases aligning to TRBD2. The V and J ends lost 4 bases and 0 bases, in that order; junction bases with no gene match: 3. Per the germline V gene, CDR1 is KGHSH and CDR2 is LQKENI. The CDR3 extends over 15 amino acids. The CDR3 sequence is CASSLGTSDSYEQYF. CDR3 coding DNA: TGTGCCAGCTCACTGGGGACTAGCGACTCCTACGAGCAGTACTTC.